Each of the 11 T cell receptor beta chains below was sequenced from the same sample in a study of cytomegalovirus exposure and HLA in healthy donors. Amplification used 60 Vbeta primers and 13 Jbeta primers. The assay was immunoSEQ multiplex PCR, and TCRdb's table has in-frame clones only and misses some. There are roughly 120,000 clones in the sample, with about 3.8% held by the top ten. Input material: PBMCs. The receptor set was obtained from a man aged 30 to 39 in good health and CMV-seronegative.

The V and J genes are TRBV6-6 and TRBJ2-7; the match to TRBD1 covers 12 bases. The CDR3 contains 15 residues. CDR1 and CDR2 from the germline V gene are MNHNY and SVGAGI (reference sequence). Trimming removed 2 bases from V and 6 bases from J; junction bases left unmatched: 5. The CDR3, as DNA: TGTGCCAGCAGTTACAGGGGACAGGGGGCGGGCGAGCAGTACTTC. Residues: CASSYRGQGAGEQYF.

This chain connects TRBV9 to TRBJ1-3, with D maybe TRBD1 (6 bases). Per the germline V gene, CDR1 is SGDLS and CDR2 is YYNGEE. Trimming removed 1 base from V and 7 bases from J, with 6 bases in between. This CDR3 region has 12 residues. CDR3 bases: TGTGCCAGCAGCGTACAGGGGAACACCATATATTTT. Its protein is CASSVQGNTIYF.

Here the CDR3 reads CAIRQNPSSYEQYF. In DNA, the CDR3 is TGTGCCATCAGACAGAACCCAAGCTCCTACGAGCAGTACTTC. The V call is TRBV6-1, the J call TRBJ2-7, with D possibly being TRBD1 (5 bases). V lost 10 bases and J 0 bases, leaving 16 bases between the germline ends. The CDR3 has 14 residues. Germline values: CDR1 MNHNS, CDR2 SASEGT.

The V and J genes are TRBV27 and TRBJ2-2, with D tentatively TRBD2 (5 bases). V was trimmed by 3 bases and J by 0 bases, leaving 8 bases between them. Germline assignment: CDR1 MNHEY and CDR2 SMNVEV (reference sequence). This CDR3 contains 15 residues. The CDR3 DNA sequence: TGTGCCAGCAGTTTGACGGGGACGAACACCGGGGAGCTGTTTTTT. It yields the protein CASSLTGTNTGELFF.

This chain uses TRBV14 with TRBJ1-6; D remains ambiguous. This CDR3 spans 15 amino acids. The germline V gene has CDR1 SGHDN and CDR2 FVKESK. V was clipped by 4 bases and J by 0 bases, with 7 bases between them. CDR3 DNA sequence: TGTGCCAGCAGCCCCCCCGGCTCCTATAATTCACCCCTCCACTTT. As protein: CASSPPGSYNSPLHF.

The chain uses TRBV7-8 and TRBJ2-6, with 8 bases that match TRBD1. In germline, CDR1 is SGHVS, CDR2 FQNEAQ. With 7 bases clipped from V and 1 base from J, the junction kept 9 bases outside the gene matches. The CDR3 covers 17 residues. CDR3: CASILRQGASGANVLTF. The DNA for the CDR3 is TGTGCCAGCATCCTCCGGCAGGGGGCGTCTGGGGCCAACGTCCTGACTTTC.

The rearrangement joins TRBV28 to TRBJ2-3; TRBD2 aligns across 10 bases. After removal of 5 bases from V and 0 bases from J, the junction contained 5 bases not matched to a gene. The CDR3 is 16 residues long. Germline CDR1 reads MDHEN; CDR2 reads SYDVKM. The CDR3 here is CASSDSGGPSTDTQYF. CDR3 coding DNA: TGTGCCAGCAGTGATAGCGGGGGGCCTAGCACAGATACGCAGTATTTT.

V is TRBV7-8 and J is TRBJ1-1; D gene unclear. Germline CDR1 and CDR2: SGHVS and FQNEAQ. Trimming shortened V by 3 bases and J by 5 bases, and 10 bases separated the two germline ends. The CDR3 loop spans 13 amino acids. The CDR3 protein is CASSFRVETEAFF. The CDR3 DNA follows: TGTGCCAGCAGCTTTAGAGTAGAAACTGAAGCTTTCTTT.

The rearrangement joins TRBV10-3 to TRBJ1-6; D gene unclear. This CDR3 contains 13 residues. V lost 0 bases to trimming and J lost 7 bases, with 4 bases between them. Germline V gene data show CDR1 as ENHRY and CDR2 as SYGVKD. The CDR3 is CAISESTNSPLHF. CDR3 nucleotides: TGTGCCATCAGTGAGTCGACAAATTCACCCCTCCACTTT.

The chain uses TRBV5-1 and TRBJ1-1, with 7 positions matching TRBD1. This CDR3 has 19 amino acids. V lost 1 base and J lost 6; bases outside the gene matches: 21. The V gene's germline CDR1 is SGHRS and CDR2 YFSETQ. CDR3 DNA sequence: TGCGCCAGCAGCTTGTATGTTGCAATCGAGGGGGCCTCAGGAGCTGAAGCTTTCTTT. The encoded protein is CASSLYVAIEGASGAEAFF.

The chain is built from TRBV15 and TRBJ1-5; the D gene is possibly TRBD1 (5 bases). Trimming pared 5 bases from V and 0 bases from J, leaving 14 bases between. The CDR3 runs 16 residues. Per the germline V gene, CDR1 is LNHNV and CDR2 is YYDKDF (reference sequence). CDR3 DNA sequence: TGTGCCACCAGCGATCGACGGGGGGGTAGCAATCAGCCCCAGCATTTT. It codes for CATSDRRGGSNQPQHF.